This TCR beta chain was identified during a study of CD8 T cells in ankylosing spondylitis. TCRdb itself ran the 5' RACE reads through MiXCR, one entry per CDR3 protein. The table has over 25,000 distinct CDR3 sequences, more than 13% seen once. This CDR3 is built from 14 residues. CDR1 is DFQATT, CDR2 SNEGSKA, per germline (reference sequence). V shed 4 bases and J 6 bases; nucleotides not matched to a gene: 6. This TCR derives from a male donor with ankylosing spondylitis or in good health (not recorded which). The gene calls are TRBV20-1 and TRBJ2-2; 9 positions agree with TRBD2. The sequenced sample was blood. In DNA form, the CDR3 reads TGCAGTGCTACCCCAGGCGGGAGGGCCGGGGAGCTGTTTTTT. This gives the protein CSATPGGRAGELFF.